This T cell receptor (beta chain) is drawn from a study of blood T cells in healthy people across ages. Notes on the study in general: Age brought a roughly linear fall in TCR beta diversity measured per million T cells. Donors of long life had a larger count of naive CD4+ cells and greater diversity than aged donors. Higher naive T cell percentage went strongly together with higher TCR beta diversity.

About this clonotype itself: Its matching antigen is unknown.

CDR1 is LNHDA and CDR2 is SQIVND in the germline V gene (reference sequence). There are 16 residues in the CDR3. Trimming pared 1 base from V and 4 bases from J, leaving 14 bases between. Alongside a J-beta primer mix, a sample-barcoded 5' primer served in a second PCR lasting roughly 6 to 11 cycles. All cDNA molecules were each tagged by a template-switch adaptor with 12 random nucleotides. TCRdb independently ran MiXCR on the 5' RACE reads; one entry per CDR3 protein. The repertoire holds hundreds of thousands of distinct CDR3 sequences, with approximately 50% as singletons. The V call is TRBV19, the J call TRBJ2-4; the D is unclear. The TCR originated in a man aged 55-75 years in good health. The sample taken for sequencing was blood. CDR3 in amino acids: CASSIGTAITKNIQYF. In DNA form, the CDR3 reads TGTGCCAGTAGTATAGGTACAGCGATTACAAAAAACATTCAGTACTTC.